A single sample is the source of the 28 T cell receptor beta chains below, sequenced in a study of blood T cells in healthy people across ages (dated by TCRdb to about 2015). Library construction relied on 5' RACE. This sample was sequenced with an Illumina HiSeq 2500. A second PCR of about 7 to 12 cycles was performed with a sample-barcoded 5' primer and a J-beta primer mix. TCRdb ran its own pipeline on the public reads, namely fastp trimming at Q25 and MiXCR clone calling, and kept in-frame beta chains. For every CDR3 protein sequence, its rows merge into one entry that carries the most common genes and DNA. Present in this sample are roughly 800,000 distinct CDR3 sequences, 58% of which were seen just once. The top ten clonotypes cover around 22% of the sample. The sequenced material came from blood. These receptors were obtained from a man aged 25-40 years in good health.

The V gene is TRBV28, the J gene TRBJ2-7, with D possibly TRBD2 on 6 matching bases. From germline, CDR1 is MDHEN and CDR2 SYDVKM. Trimming took off 4 bases at V and 6 bases at J, with 16 bases between the two ends. This CDR3 spans 14 amino acids. Here the CDR3 DNA reads TGTGCCAGCAGTTCGGGAGCGGTATACTCCGAGCAGTACTTC. Its translation is CASSSGAVYSEQYF. Full variable domain (rest looked up from reference TRBV28 and TRBJ2-7): DVKVTQSSRYLVKRTGEKVFLECVQDMDHENMFWYRQDPGLGLRLIYFSYDVKMKEKGDIPEGYSVSREKKERFSLILESASTNQTSMYLCASSSGAVYSEQYFGPGTRLTVT.

The J gene is TRBJ2-5, the V gene TRBV5-5, with D possibly TRBD2 on 7 matching bases. The CDR3 length is 15 residues. CDR1 SGHKS and CDR2 YYEKEE come from the germline V gene (reference sequence). Trimming took off 0 bases at V and 4 bases at J, with 13 bases between the two ends. CDR3 amino acids: CASSLEAGAAETQYF. CDR3 nucleotides: TGTGCCAGCAGCTTGGAGGCGGGGGCGGCAGAGACCCAGTACTTC.

This clonotype was picked up one time. V is TRBV15 and J is TRBJ2-4; no firm D call. TRBJ2-7 explains the end of the DNA better; the J call may be wrong. The V gene's germline CDR1 is LNHNV and CDR2 YYDKDF (reference sequence). CDR3 length equals 13 residues. This CDR3 is CATSRDRFYEQYF. Here the CDR3 DNA reads TGTGCCACCAGCAGAGACAGGTTCTACGAGCAGTACTTC.

As regards this clonotype: This may be a read error, as it is one base from a much larger clone. V gene TRBV6-2 or TRBV6-3 combines with J gene TRBJ2-1; D tentatively fits TRBD1 or TRBD2 (5 bases each). The germline gives CDR1 MNHEY, CDR2 SVGEGT. The CDR3 length is 15 residues. V lost 4 bases and J 2 bases, leaving 12 bases between the germline ends. The CDR3 nucleotides are TGTGCCAGCAGTTTCGGGACGCGGCCCTACAATGAGCAGTTCTTC. Translating gives CASSFGTRPYNEQFF.

The chain carries TRBV4-2 and TRBJ2-7, with D perhaps TRBD1 or TRBD2 (5 bases each). The germline V and J ends were trimmed by 3 bases and 1 base, with 16 bases remaining between them. The CDR3 totals 16 residues. Germline V gene sequence: CDR1 LGHNA, CDR2 YNFKEQ. The DNA for the CDR3 is TGTGCCAGCAGCCAGAAGACCGGGACGAAATCCTACGAGCAGTACTTC. Translating gives CASSQKTGTKSYEQYF.

This chain joins TRBV7-2 and TRBJ2-1; the D is unclear. V was clipped by 1 base and J by 8 bases, with 24 bases between them. Germline V gene data show CDR1 as SGHTA and CDR2 as FQGNSA. The CDR3 sequence is 18 residues long. Written as DNA, the CDR3 is TGTGCCAGCAGCTTAGATCAGTTTGGGTTTACAAAATACGATGAGCAGTTCTTC. As protein: CASSLDQFGFTKYDEQFF.

The sample holds a few counts of this clonotype. V and J are TRBV7-2 and TRBJ2-5; D remains unclear. The germline CDR1 and CDR2 sequences are SGHTA and FQGNSA. V was pared by 1 base and J by 2 bases, with 11 bases between. The CDR3 has 15 residues. In DNA, the CDR3 is TGTGCCAGCAGCTTAGTGGGTGGGGTACAAGAGACCCAGTACTTC. This sequence encodes CASSLVGGVQETQYF.

This clonotype showed up many times. The rearrangement uses TRBV7-2 and TRBJ2-3; 9 nucleotides agree with TRBD2. CDR3 length: 16 amino acids. After removal of 5 bases from V and 3 bases from J, the junction contained 9 bases not matched to a gene. CDR1 and CDR2 from the germline V gene are SGHTA and FQGNSA. The CDR3 bases are TGTGCCAGCAGCCTAGGGACTAGCACGAATACAGATACGCAGTATTTT. This sequence encodes CASSLGTSTNTDTQYF.

This clonotype was recorded a few times. The rearrangement links TRBV27 to TRBJ2-1; D not certain. V lost 4 bases and J lost 6, with 19 bases in between. The CDR3 covers 16 residues. Germline V gene data show CDR1 as MNHEY and CDR2 as SMNVEV (reference sequence). DNA for the CDR3: TGTGCCAGCAGTTCCCCTCGGGTACTTGAAGGCAATGAGCAGTTCTTC. It encodes CASSSPRVLEGNEQFF.

CDR3 residues: CASSSGSNREAFF. In nucleotides, the CDR3 is TGTGCCAGCAGCTCCGGCTCCAATAGGGAAGCTTTCTTT. The chain employs TRBV11-2 and TRBJ1-1; D is unclear. CDR3 size: 13 residues. Trimming cost V 4 bases and J 8 bases, with 14 bases left between them. Germline lookup yields CDR1 SGHAT and CDR2 FQNNGV.

In this sample, this clonotype turned up a few times. This chain links TRBV4-2 with TRBJ2-3; 10 positions agree with TRBD2. CDR3 length: 16 amino acids. V was clipped by 1 base and J by 5 bases; unmatched bases: 6. CDR1 and CDR2 from the germline V gene are LGHNA and YNFKEQ. CDR3 nucleotides: TGTGCCAGCAGCCAAGTGTACAGCGGGAGGGAAGATACGCAGTATTTT. Encoded protein: CASSQVYSGREDTQYF.

The sample holds a few counts of this clonotype. J is TRBJ2-1 and V is TRBV20-1; 7 bases align to TRBD2. The CDR3 has 10 residues. Germline V CDR1 and CDR2: DFQATT, SNEGSKA (reference sequence). Trimming removed 7 bases from V and 15 bases from J; junction bases left unmatched: 9. The CDR3 sequence is CSVAGAPGFF. The CDR3, as DNA: TGCAGTGTCGCGGGAGCTCCCGGGTTCTTC.

The chain joins TRBV6-5 to TRBJ1-2, with a tentative D call TRBD1 (5 bases). Germline V lookup: CDR1 MNHEY, CDR2 SVGAGI. V was pared by 5 bases and J by 8 bases, with 15 bases between. The length of the CDR3 is 13 residues. CDR3 amino acids: CASSPVVRAGYTF. CDR3 sequence (DNA): TGTGCCAGCAGTCCAGTGGTCAGGGCCGGCTACACCTTC.

The V gene is TRBV10-3, the J gene TRBJ2-5; either TRBD1 or TRBD2 may fit D (5 bases each). Matching the DNA end better, TRBJ2-7 makes the J call doubtful. Germline V lookup: CDR1 ENHRY, CDR2 SYGVKD. The CDR3 is 14 residues long. The DNA for the CDR3 is TGTGCCATCCGAGGGTCTCCCCAGGGATACGAGCAGTACTTC. Translation gives CAIRGSPQGYEQYF.

In this sample, this clonotype turned up a few times. This chain uses TRBV10-3 with TRBJ2-3, with TRBD2 matching over 14 bases. The CDR3 is made up of 17 amino acids. Germline V lookup: CDR1 ENHRY, CDR2 SYGVKD. V trimming: 4 bases; J trimming: 5 bases; junction bases outside the gene matches: 8. The CDR3 DNA sequence: TGTGCCATCAGTGCCGGGACTAGCGGGAGAGGGAAAGATACGCAGTATTTT. This translates into CAISAGTSGRGKDTQYF.

The rearrangement joins TRBV29-1 to TRBJ1-2, with 9 positions matching TRBD1. Germline V gives CDR1 SQVTM, CDR2 ANQGSEA. The length of the CDR3 is 16 residues. The junction had 10 bases not matched to a gene; V was cut back by 1 base and J by 4 bases. Written as DNA, the CDR3 is TGCAGCGTTGAAGGGGGCTCCGGGACAGGGAGCTATGGCTACACCTTC. Protein product: CSVEGGSGTGSYGYTF.

As regards this clonotype: Its ends do not fully match the called genes, so a read error is possible. The V call is TRBV7-8, the J call TRBJ1-5; 9 bases match TRBD1. There are 16 residues in the CDR3. Germline values: CDR1 SGHVS, CDR2 FQNEAQ. Written as DNA, the CDR3 is TGCGCCAGCAGCCTACAGGGGGCGGTAAGAAATCAGCCCCAGCATTTT. Translated: CASSLQGAVRNQPQHF.

In its sample, this clonotype was seen a few times. This chain uses TRBV6-2 or TRBV6-3 with TRBJ2-4; D is unresolved. The better agreement between TRBJ2-7 and the DNA end casts doubt on the J call. CDR1 MNHEY and CDR2 SVGEGT come from the germline V gene. The CDR3 totals 14 residues. The CDR3 region has the DNA TGTGCCAGCAGTTACAACGGCGTCTCCTACGAGCAGTACTTC. Residues: CASSYNGVSYEQYF.

The CDR3 sequence is CASGPPFREKLFF. The CDR3 DNA sequence: TGTGCCAGCGGGCCCCCCTTCCGCGAAAAACTGTTTTTT. V is TRBV27 and J is TRBJ1-4; D unclear. The V and J ends lost 8 bases and 8 bases respectively, with 15 bases between them. Germline CDR1 and CDR2: MNHEY and SMNVEV (reference sequence). The CDR3 length is 13 residues.

V is TRBV7-6 and J is TRBJ2-7; TRBD1 matches 7 bases. Germline CDR1 reads SGHVS; CDR2 reads FNYEAQ. The V segment lost 3 bases and the J segment 2 bases; nucleotides outside the gene matches: 7. The CDR3 is 15 amino acids. In DNA, the CDR3 is TGTGCCAGCAGCTTTGGGGACAGTACCCCCTACGAGCAGTACTTC. Amino acid sequence: CASSFGDSTPYEQYF.

CDR3 DNA sequence: TGTGCCAGCAGCCCCCCTTGGGCGCCGGAGACCCAGTACTTC. It yields the protein CASSPPWAPETQYF. The V call is TRBV7-2, the J call TRBJ2-4; D gene ambiguous. TRBJ2-5 matches the DNA end more closely, so the J call is doubtful. CDR3 length: 14 residues. Germline loops: CDR1 SGHTA, CDR2 FQGNSA.

This clonotype appeared a few times. This chain joins TRBV29-1 and TRBJ2-1, with D perhaps given as TRBD1 or TRBD2 (5 bases each). The CDR3 runs 17 residues. V was cut by 2 bases and J by 5 bases, with 22 bases left in between. CDR1 is SQVTM, CDR2 ANQGSEA, per germline. CDR3 DNA sequence: TGCAGCGTTGAACTGGCCGTTTGGGGCGGGCCTAACAATGAGCAGTTCTTC. Translation gives CSVELAVWGGPNNEQFF.

This chain connects TRBV20-1 to TRBJ2-3; 11 bases map to TRBD2. This CDR3 has 14 residues. J was trimmed by 4 bases and V by 5 bases; bases with no gene match: 5. Germline V CDR1 and CDR2: DFQATT, SNEGSKA (reference sequence). The CDR3 region is CSALTSGRPDTQYF. The CDR3 DNA follows: TGCAGTGCTCTAACTAGCGGGAGACCAGATACGCAGTATTTT.

The chain joins TRBV20-1 to TRBJ2-1, with 11 bases matching TRBD2. The V gene end was trimmed by 2 bases and the J gene end by 7 bases; junction bases not matched to a gene: 10. The CDR3 totals 16 residues. Germline CDR1 and CDR2: DFQATT and SNEGSKA (reference sequence). The CDR3 loop reads CSARPLAGGRPNEQFF. The CDR3, as DNA: TGCAGTGCTAGACCCCTAGCGGGGGGCCGACCTAATGAGCAGTTCTTC.

The chain links TRBV7-2 to TRBJ1-6; 10 nucleotides align to TRBD1. Germline-derived CDR1 and CDR2 are SGHTA and FQGNSA. CDR3 length: 15 amino acids. Trimming took 5 bases from V and 9 from J; bases not matched to a gene: 7. The CDR3: CASSPHRDRGSPLHF. The DNA of the CDR3 is TGTGCCAGCAGCCCCCATCGGGACAGGGGTTCACCCCTCCACTTT.

The chain recombines TRBV3-1 with TRBJ2-4, with a weak D call TRBD2 (6 bases). The CDR3 is made up of 12 amino acids. Germline V gives CDR1 LGHDT, CDR2 YNNKEL (reference sequence). V was clipped by 4 bases and J by 9 bases, with 10 bases between them. The CDR3 bases are TGTGCCAGCAGCCGGGGGGTGGGCATTCAGTACTTC. Its protein is CASSRGVGIQYF.

The chain has TRBV30 and TRBJ2-7; possible D gene TRBD1, 6 bases. The ends were cut back, 5 bases at V and 5 bases at J, with 19 bases in the middle. The CDR3 length is 14 residues. In germline, CDR1 is GTSNPN, CDR2 SVGIG (reference sequence). The CDR3: CAWSQPGHWDEQYF. The CDR3 nucleotides are TGTGCCTGGTCACAACCGGGACACTGGGACGAGCAGTACTTC.

In DNA, the CDR3 is TGTGCCAGCAGTTCCGACTTAACCCCAGATACGCAGTATTTT. It is translated as CASSSDLTPDTQYF. This rearrangement joins TRBV12-3 or TRBV12-4 to TRBJ2-3; D remains ambiguous. V was clipped by 4 bases and J by 4 bases, with 12 bases between them. The CDR3 runs 14 residues.